The next 32 T cell receptor beta chains were all read from a single sample in a study of response to subunit inactivated influenza vaccine. TCRdb recomputed calls from the RT-PCR reads with MiXCR, one row per CDR3 protein. Among about 540,000 distinct CDR3 sequences listed, roughly 25% were seen once. These data were also filed under a second study, of T cells expressing NK-cell markers. From that report: 5'RACE template switching with UMIs generated TCR beta cDNA.

The input for sequencing was CD4+ T cells sorted from PBMCs, taken 11 to 12 days after vaccination. All receptors come from a man in his forties or fifties who received an inactivated influenza vaccine.

The chain is built from TRBV11-3 and TRBJ2-7; 8 nucleotides line up with TRBD1. J was trimmed by 3 bases and V by 1 base; bases with no gene match: 8. The CDR3 loop spans 16 amino acids. The V gene's germline CDR1 is SGHNT and CDR2 YENEEA. The CDR3 sequence is CASSLVGTGLNYEQYF. DNA for the CDR3: TGTGCCAGCAGCTTAGTAGGGACAGGCTTAAACTACGAGCAGTACTTC. Based on the CDR3 plus reference TRBV11-3 and TRBJ2-7, the full variable domain is EAGVVQSPRYKIIEKKQPVAFWCNPISGHNTLYWYLQNLGQGPELLIRYENEEAVDDSQLPKDRFSAERLKGVDSTLKIQPAELGDSAVYLCASSLVGTGLNYEQYFGPGTRLTVT.

V gene TRBV7-8 combines with J gene TRBJ2-7; D is ambiguous. The CDR3 runs 15 residues. Germline loops: CDR1 SGHVS, CDR2 FQNEAQ. V dropped 0 bases and J dropped 2 bases, with 11 bases sitting between them. The CDR3 region has the DNA TGTGCCAGCAGCTTAGCGCGTACAGCTACCTACGAGCAGTACTTC. It is translated as CASSLARTATYEQYF.

The chain employs TRBV7-2 and TRBJ2-5; D ambiguous. This CDR3 spans 14 amino acids. The V gene's germline CDR1 is SGHTA and CDR2 FQGNSA. With 2 bases removed from V and 1 base from J, the gap between germline ends came to 8 bases. The CDR3 sequence: CASSLLGFQETQYF. The CDR3 region has the DNA TGTGCCAGCAGCTTATTGGGATTCCAAGAGACCCAGTACTTC.

The chain employs TRBV27 and TRBJ2-1; D possibly corresponds to TRBD1 (6 bases). Looked up from germline, CDR1 is MNHEY and CDR2 is SMNVEV (reference sequence). CDR3 length: 12 amino acids. Trimming removed 8 bases at V and 2 bases at J, with 7 bases between. The CDR3, as DNA: TGTGCCAGCGGACAGACCTACAATGAGCAGTTCTTC. This sequence encodes CASGQTYNEQFF.

The J gene is TRBJ2-3, the V gene TRBV12-3 or TRBV12-4; D is ambiguous. V was cut by 5 bases and J by 0 bases, with 9 bases left in between. The CDR3 covers 14 residues. The CDR3 loop reads CASSPIGSTDTQYF. CDR3 nucleotide sequence: TGTGCCAGCAGTCCCATCGGTAGCACAGATACGCAGTATTTT.

The CDR3 coding sequence is TGTGCCAGCACCGGCGACTCTTTCTATGGCTACACCTTC. It translates to CASTGDSFYGYTF. This sequence joins TRBV12-3 or TRBV12-4 and TRBJ1-2; no clear D gene. Trimming cost V 7 bases and J 4 bases, with 13 bases left between them. This CDR3 region has 13 residues.

The V call is TRBV29-1, the J call TRBJ2-5; no reliable D call. Germline-derived CDR1 and CDR2 are SQVTM and ANQGSEA. There are 11 residues in the CDR3. V dropped 8 bases and J dropped 4 bases, with 11 bases sitting between them. The CDR3 region is CSTAWGETQYF. The CDR3, as DNA: TGCAGCACTGCGTGGGGAGAGACCCAGTACTTC.

There are many counts of this clonotype. The chain has TRBV29-1 and TRBJ1-1; D is perhaps TRBD1 (6 bases). Trimming left V 5 bases short and J 5 bases short, with 15 bases between. CDR1 is SQVTM and CDR2 is ANQGSEA in the germline V gene. The CDR3 is 13 residues long. The CDR3 sequence is CSVHKGGRTEAFF. As DNA, the CDR3 is TGCAGCGTTCATAAGGGGGGTAGGACTGAAGCTTTCTTT.

The sample holds a few counts of this clonotype. The chain carries TRBV7-2 and TRBJ1-6; the D is unclear. V was shortened by 1 base and J by 8 bases, with 6 bases between the two germline ends. This CDR3 region has 13 residues. The V gene's germline CDR1 is SGHTA and CDR2 FQGNSA. CDR3 nucleotide sequence: TGTGCCAGCAGCTTAGGGGTTTATTCACCCCTCCACTTT. Residues: CASSLGVYSPLHF. Full variable domain (rest looked up from reference TRBV7-2 and TRBJ1-6): GAGVSQSPSNKVTEKGKDVELRCDPISGHTALYWYRQSLGQGLEFLIYFQGNSAPDKSGLPSDRFSAERTGGSVSTLTIQRTQQEDSAVYLCASSLGVYSPLHFGNGTRLTVT.

This sequence joins TRBV6-2 or TRBV6-3 and TRBJ2-1, with 13 nucleotides matching TRBD2. The CDR3 loop spans 18 amino acids. V lost 5 bases to trimming and J lost 5 bases; unmatched junction nucleotides: 12. Per the germline V gene, CDR1 is MNHEY and CDR2 is SVGEGT. DNA for the CDR3: TGTGCCAGCAGTATGGGGACTAGCGGGGATTGGGTAGACAATGAGCAGTTCTTC. It is translated as CASSMGTSGDWVDNEQFF.

This chain joins TRBV6-5 and TRBJ1-1; 11 bases map to TRBD1. CDR1 MNHEY and CDR2 SVGAGI come from the germline V gene. The CDR3 runs to 14 residues. V gave up 2 bases and J gave up 6 bases; unmatched junction bases: 2. CDR3 nucleotide sequence: TGTGCCAGCAGTTACGGACAGGGGGCGGCTGAAGCTTTCTTT. Amino acids: CASSYGQGAAEAFF.

This clonotype has just a few counts. The chain carries TRBV7-6 and TRBJ2-1; TRBD1 might be the D (5 bases). The CDR3 extends over 16 amino acids. Deletions cut 5 bases from V and 0 bases from J, with 14 bases between. Germline CDR1 and CDR2: SGHVS and FNYEAQ. CDR3 coding DNA: TGTGCCAGCAGCCCCAGGGCTGGCAGCTCCTACAATGAGCAGTTCTTC. Translated, it gives CASSPRAGSSYNEQFF.

This chain uses TRBV29-1 with TRBJ2-4; 7 bases are a match to TRBD1. The CDR3 length is 11 residues. V lost 6 bases to trimming and J lost 6 bases; unmatched junction nucleotides: 2. The germline V gene has CDR1 SQVTM and CDR2 ANQGSEA. CDR3 sequence: CSVGDRNIQYF. CDR3 DNA sequence: TGCAGCGTAGGGGACAGAAACATTCAGTACTTC.

The CDR3 coding sequence is TGCAGTGCTAGAGCCCCTTTCGGGACACCATCCTCAGCCATGAACACTGAAGCTTTCTTT. This encodes CSARAPFGTPSSAMNTEAFF. The chain joins TRBV20-1 to TRBJ1-1; a weak D match, TRBD1 (6 bases). This CDR3 comprises 20 residues. Per the germline V gene, CDR1 is DFQATT and CDR2 is SNEGSKA (reference sequence). Trimming shortened V by 1 base and J by 0 bases, and 27 bases separated the two germline ends.

The chain combines TRBV5-1 with TRBJ1-1; D not resolved. Trimming took off 4 bases at V and 4 bases at J, with 11 bases between the two ends. The CDR3 covers 13 residues. CDR1 is SGHRS and CDR2 is YFSETQ in the germline V gene. CDR3 sequence (DNA): TGCGCCAGCAGCCTAGGTTTGGTCACTGAAGCTTTCTTT. Protein sequence: CASSLGLVTEAFF.

J is TRBJ2-1 and V is TRBV12-5; possible D gene TRBD1, 6 bases. Trimming stripped 6 bases from V and 6 bases from J, with 21 bases between. Germline CDR1 is LGHNT and CDR2 is FRNRAP. This CDR3 contains 16 residues. The chain's CDR3 is CASGLQGSRTSNEQFF. As DNA, the CDR3 is TGTGCTAGTGGCCTACAGGGCTCCAGAACTAGCAATGAGCAGTTCTTC. The full variable domain, with the rest looked up from reference TRBV12-5 and TRBJ2-1, is DARVTQTPRHKVTEMGQEVTMRCQPILGHNTVFWYRQTMMQGLELLAYFRNRAPLDDSGMPKDRFSAEMPDATLATLKIQPSEPRDSAVYFCASGLQGSRTSNEQFFGPGTRLTVL.

The chain combines TRBV28 with TRBJ2-6; TRBD1 aligns across 7 bases. This CDR3 comprises 17 residues. Germline V gene lookup returns CDR1 MDHEN and CDR2 SYDVKM. V lost 7 bases, J lost 1 base, and 10 bases stayed unmatched. DNA for the CDR3: TGTGCCAGCACTCCGAGGACAGGATTATCTGGGGCCAACGTCCTGACTTTC. This encodes CASTPRTGLSGANVLTF.

Written as DNA, the CDR3 is TGCGCCAGCAGCGAGGACGGGAACTATGGCTACACCTTC. Encoded protein: CASSEDGNYGYTF. The rearrangement uses TRBV5-1 and TRBJ1-2; no definite D call. The germline V gene encodes CDR1 SGHRS and CDR2 YFSETQ. V dropped 4 bases and J dropped 2 bases, with 9 bases sitting between them. The CDR3 length is 13 residues.

Only a few counts were recorded for this clonotype. This chain uses TRBV12-3 or TRBV12-4 with TRBJ2-6; D ambiguous. The CDR3 length is 16 residues. V was trimmed by 0 bases and J by 2 bases, leaving 8 bases between them. Here the CDR3 reads CASSLARGTGANVLTF. In DNA form, the CDR3 reads TGTGCCAGCAGTTTAGCGCGTGGGACTGGGGCCAACGTCCTGACTTTC.

This clonotype was seen more than once but under ten times. This rearrangement joins TRBV5-1 to TRBJ2-7; TRBD1 matches 8 bases. The germline V gene has CDR1 SGHRS and CDR2 YFSETQ. The CDR3 extends over 12 amino acids. V shed 4 bases, J shed 7 bases, and the junction held 4 bases outside the gene matches. CDR3 in DNA: TGCGCCAGCAGCGGACAGGGATTTGAGCAGTACTTC. Amino acid sequence: CASSGQGFEQYF.

The chain combines TRBV20-1 with TRBJ2-7; D is perhaps TRBD2 (6 bases). The germline CDR1 and CDR2 sequences are DFQATT and SNEGSKA (reference sequence). Deletions cut 8 bases from V and 0 bases from J, with 11 bases between. This CDR3 comprises 12 residues. CDR3 amino acids: CSPRRVSYEQYF. CDR3 nucleotide sequence: TGCAGTCCGAGGAGGGTCTCCTACGAGCAGTACTTC.

This clonotype showed up just a few times. The CDR3 coding sequence is TGCGCCAGCAGGAGGGGACAGGGAGGGGGAGCACGCGGTGGGCTGTTTTTT. This codes for CASRRGQGGGARGGLFF. The V call is TRBV10-2, the J call TRBJ2-2; 9 nucleotides align to TRBD1. Germline CDR1 reads WSHSY; CDR2 reads SAAADI. The CDR3 is 17 residues long. The trim removed 6 bases at V and 13 bases at J, leaving 21 bases unmatched.

This clonotype was seen more than once but under ten times. The rearrangement links TRBV20-1 to TRBJ1-5, with 9 bases matching TRBD1. CDR3 length: 16 residues. The J segment lost 4 bases and the V segment lost 6 bases, leaving 13 bases of the junction unmatched. Germline-derived CDR1 and CDR2 are DFQATT and SNEGSKA (reference sequence). CDR3 residues: CSAPGTGSPLNQPQHF. The CDR3 DNA sequence: TGCAGTGCCCCCGGGACAGGGAGCCCCCTTAATCAGCCCCAGCATTTT.

This clonotype was seen a few times. V gene TRBV7-2 combines with J gene TRBJ1-5; unclear D gene. Germline V lookup: CDR1 SGHTA, CDR2 FQGNSA. Trimming took off 1 base at V and 0 bases at J, with 10 bases between the two ends. This CDR3 comprises 16 residues. For the CDR3, the DNA is TGTGCCAGCAGCTTAGGCGGGTTGCATAGCAATCAGCCCCAGCATTTT. As protein: CASSLGGLHSNQPQHF. Full variable domain (remainder filled in from reference TRBV7-2 and TRBJ1-5): GAGVSQSPSNKVTEKGKDVELRCDPISGHTALYWYRQSLGQGLEFLIYFQGNSAPDKSGLPSDRFSAERTGGSVSTLTIQRTQQEDSAVYLCASSLGGLHSNQPQHFGDGTRLSIL.

This clonotype was recorded a few times. This sequence joins TRBV29-1 and TRBJ2-2; D is unresolved. The V and J ends lost 6 bases and 6 bases respectively, with 2 bases between them. The CDR3 is 9 residues long. CDR1 and CDR2 from the germline V gene are SQVTM and ANQGSEA. For the CDR3, the DNA is TGCAGCGTATCCGGGGAGCTGTTTTTT. This codes for CSVSGELFF.

This CDR3 reads CASSPEGGRASEAFF. In DNA form, the CDR3 reads TGTGCCAGCAGTCCCGAAGGCGGGAGAGCTTCTGAAGCTTTCTTT. V usage is TRBV12-3 or TRBV12-4 and J usage is TRBJ1-1; D is uncertain. The CDR3 totals 15 residues. V lost 5 bases and J 6 bases, leaving 19 bases between the germline ends.

The chain has TRBV28 and TRBJ2-7; 10 bases are shared with TRBD2. J gave up 5 bases and V 5 bases, and 18 bases lay outside the gene matches. This CDR3 contains 18 residues. CDR1 and CDR2 (germline): MDHEN, SYDVKM. CDR3 DNA: TGTGCCAGCAGTCCCGGGTCGCTTTGGCCTAGCGGGAGTCACGAGCAGTACTTC. This translates into CASSPGSLWPSGSHEQYF.

V is TRBV12-3 or TRBV12-4 and J is TRBJ2-7, with 7 bases identical to TRBD1. The V segment lost 1 base and the J segment 2 bases; nucleotides outside the gene matches: 5. The length of the CDR3 is 15 residues. Here the CDR3 DNA reads TGTGCCAGCAGTTTAGGACGGGACAGAACCTACGAGCAGTACTTC. Translation gives CASSLGRDRTYEQYF.

This clonotype was counted between two and nine times. The chain uses TRBV6-5 and TRBJ2-2; D remains unclear. Deletions cut 0 bases from V and 2 bases from J, with 7 bases between. The CDR3 is 15 residues long. The germline gives CDR1 MNHEY, CDR2 SVGAGI. In DNA form, the CDR3 reads TGTGCCAGCAGTTACTCGTCGCTTAACACCGGGGAGCTGTTTTTT. It encodes CASSYSSLNTGELFF.

This clonotype came up a few times. The genes are TRBV12-3 or TRBV12-4 and TRBJ2-7, with TRBD1 as a possible D gene (6 bases). The CDR3 consists of 13 residues. V was trimmed by 5 bases and J by 7 bases, leaving 15 bases between them. This CDR3 reads CASSNTGSREQYF. The CDR3 DNA reads as TGTGCCAGCAGTAATACAGGGTCTCGGGAGCAGTACTTC.

Ten or more counts support this clonotype. The genes are TRBV7-2 and TRBJ2-3, with D uncertain. Germline loops: CDR1 SGHTA, CDR2 FQGNSA. CDR3 length equals 16 residues. The V end lost 0 bases, the J end lost 6 bases, and 16 bases lay between the germline ends. The CDR3 region has the DNA TGTGCCAGCAGCTTAGCGGTTTCCGCGGCGCAGGATACGCAGTATTTT. The encoded protein is CASSLAVSAAQDTQYF. The full variable domain, its missing parts supplied by reference TRBV7-2 and TRBJ2-3, is GAGVSQSPSNKVTEKGKDVELRCDPISGHTALYWYRQSLGQGLEFLIYFQGNSAPDKSGLPSDRFSAERTGGSVSTLTIQRTQQEDSAVYLCASSLAVSAAQDTQYFGPGTRLTVL.

This rearrangement joins TRBV7-2 to TRBJ2-7; 11 nucleotides match TRBD2. Per germline, CDR1 SGHTA and CDR2 FQGNSA. The trim removed 5 bases at V and 6 bases at J, leaving 6 bases unmatched. The CDR3 runs 14 residues. CDR3 region: CASSPLAGGSEQYF. The CDR3 coding sequence is TGTGCCAGCAGCCCATTAGCGGGAGGGTCCGAGCAGTACTTC.